This T cell receptor (beta chain) was documented in a study of robustness of blood B and T cell sequencing (dated by TCRdb to the late 2010s). Looking at the study overall: The study aimed to determine how much peripheral blood is needed to reliably characterize an individual's TCRbeta and IgG repertoires. In each of the roughly ten independently drawn blood samples, both the TCRbeta and the IgG repertoires were quantified. Two replicate TCRbeta cDNA libraries were prepared from one shared RNA pool from a single 10 ml draw, serving as technical replicates.

mRNA, which captures expressed receptors, was used instead of genomic DNA for quantification of TCRbeta repertoires. Leukocytes from the buffy coat were collected into Trizol, and RNA was extracted using the Direct-zol RNA MiniPrep Plus kit with no cell sorting. To separate plasma, buffy coat and red blood cells, the EDTA blood tubes were centrifuged right away at 4 degrees C. Beyond this particular receptor, the publication reports: Every single 10 ml sample contained the 1,000 most abundant TCRbeta clonotypes from the pooled draws. When 3 or 4 tubes (about 28-45 ml blood) were combined, saturation was approached in coverage of the top 10,000 TCRbeta clonotypes. Overlap of rare TCRbeta clonotypes did not improve with pooling tubes, implying much larger blood volumes would be needed to capture them. Of the top 10,000 TCRbeta clonotypes in one technical replicate library, approximately 95% were also found in the other technical replicate library. TCRbeta rarefaction curves did not fully plateau, suggesting under-sequencing or many low-abundance clonotypes. EDTA tubes required immediate fractionation, limiting use in multi-site collections. Evidence of cross-contamination, likely resulting from batch processing, was observed in one pair of TCRbeta libraries, and the UMI-sequence pairs shared between the two libraries were removed.

A note on this clonotype: Its antigen has not been determined. No much larger clonotype is one base removed from it; base qualities were not supplied.

Library prep was done by PCR. Sequenced on an Illumina MiSeq. Synthesis of cDNA relied on SMARTScribe reverse transcriptase together with a 5' template-switch oligo that added a universal priming site. A 12-nucleotide random unique molecular identifier (UMI) was carried by the template-switch oligo, and each cDNA molecule was tagged with this UMI. During reverse transcription, TCRbeta transcripts were targeted using chain-specific reverse primers. Leftover template-switch adapters were removed by uracil DNA glycosylase treatment, and cDNA was purified using a Qiagen MinElute kit. The first PCR used KAPA HiFi HotStart ReadyMix for around 21 cycles, split across four 50 ul reactions with step-out primers. Products of the first-round PCR were gel-purified before additional amplification. Illumina Nextera adapters were attached in a second PCR of roughly 8 cycles, and the libraries were then purified and pooled. For each TCRbeta molecule, the UMI barcode was captured by a 50-nucleotide 5' read. The original pipeline was this. Using the MIGEC toolkit, reads were grouped by UMI into consensus reads. PEAR was used to merge forward and reverse consensus reads into final reads. Identical UMI-sequence pairs shared across libraries were treated as cross-sample contamination and removed by a custom decontamination script. MIGMAP, a wrapper around IgBLAST, was used to carry out V(D)J assignment and CDR3 extraction. TCR clonotypes were defined by identical V gene, J gene and CDR3 amino acid sequence; CDR1 and CDR2 were not sequenced. TCRdb ran its own pipeline on the public reads, namely fastp trimming at Q25 and MiXCR clone calling, and kept in-frame beta chains. CDR3 protein duplicates are merged, each entry listing the most common genes and DNA. TCRdb assigned the V and J calls; the authors' analysis was not used. Across this sample there are roughly 3,500 distinct CDR3 sequences, with roughly three fifths seen only once. Together, the top ten hold about 29% of the sample.

Taken from cysteine to phenylalanine, the CDR3 has 14 residues. Only CDR3 DNA is held: 42 bases, read in frame from base 1. The junction carries 16 bases between V and J, which are trimmed by 3 bases and 5 bases respectively. The CDR1 and CDR2 encoded by the germline V gene (reference sequence) are DFQATT and SNEGSKA. What was sequenced was peripheral blood. The source of this sequence is a human donor in good health. The chain employs TRBV20-1 and TRBJ1-2, and possibly TRBD1, on 6 matching bases. In nucleotide form, the sequence is TGCAGTGCTAGCGTGGGGGGGCAAGGGTATGGCTACACCTTC. It encodes CSASVGGQGYGYTF.